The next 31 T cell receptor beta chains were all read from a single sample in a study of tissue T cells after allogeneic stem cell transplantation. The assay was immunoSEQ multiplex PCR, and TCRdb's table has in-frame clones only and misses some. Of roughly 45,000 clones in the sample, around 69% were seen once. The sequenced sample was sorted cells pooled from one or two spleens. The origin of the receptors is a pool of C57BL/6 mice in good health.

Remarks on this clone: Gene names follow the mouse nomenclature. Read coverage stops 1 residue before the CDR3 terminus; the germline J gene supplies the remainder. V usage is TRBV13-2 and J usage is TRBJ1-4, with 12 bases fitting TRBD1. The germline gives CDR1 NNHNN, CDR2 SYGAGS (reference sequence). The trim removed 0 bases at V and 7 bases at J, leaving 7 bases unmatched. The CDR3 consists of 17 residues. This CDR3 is CASGDDGTGGWSERLFF. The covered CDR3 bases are TGTGCCAGCGGTGATGATGGGACAGGGGGCTGGAGCGAAAGATTATTT.

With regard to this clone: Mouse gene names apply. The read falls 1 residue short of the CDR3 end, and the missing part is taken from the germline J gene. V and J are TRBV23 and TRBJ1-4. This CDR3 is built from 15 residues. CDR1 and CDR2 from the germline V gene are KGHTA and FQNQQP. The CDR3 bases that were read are TGCTCCAGCAGTCAATCCTGGGACGGCAACGAAAGATTATTT. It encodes CSSSQSWDGNERLF. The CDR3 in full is CSSSQSWDGNERLFF.

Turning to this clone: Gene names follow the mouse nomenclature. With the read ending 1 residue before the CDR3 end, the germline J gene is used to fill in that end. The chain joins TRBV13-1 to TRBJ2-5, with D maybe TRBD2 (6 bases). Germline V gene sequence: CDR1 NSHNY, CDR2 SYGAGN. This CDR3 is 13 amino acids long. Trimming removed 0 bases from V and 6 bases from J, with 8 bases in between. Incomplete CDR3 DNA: TGTGCCAGCAGTGATGCTGGGGCGGACACCCAGTAC. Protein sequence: CASSDAGADTQY. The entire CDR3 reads CASSDAGADTQYF.

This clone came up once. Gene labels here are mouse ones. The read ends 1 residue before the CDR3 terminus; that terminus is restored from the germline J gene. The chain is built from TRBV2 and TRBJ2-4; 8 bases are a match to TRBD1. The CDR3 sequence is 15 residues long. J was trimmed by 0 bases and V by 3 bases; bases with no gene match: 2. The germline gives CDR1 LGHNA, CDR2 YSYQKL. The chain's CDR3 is CASSQTGESQNTLYF. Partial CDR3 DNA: TGTGCCAGCAGCCAGACAGGGGAGAGTCAAAACACCTTGTAC.

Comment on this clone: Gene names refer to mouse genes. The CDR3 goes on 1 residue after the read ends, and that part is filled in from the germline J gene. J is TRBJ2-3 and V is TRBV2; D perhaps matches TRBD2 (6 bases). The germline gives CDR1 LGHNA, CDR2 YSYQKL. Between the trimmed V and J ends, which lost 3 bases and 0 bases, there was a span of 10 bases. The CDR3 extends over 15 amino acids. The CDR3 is CASSQAGTSAETLYF. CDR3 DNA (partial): TGTGCCAGCAGCCAGGCTGGGACTAGTGCAGAAACGCTGTAT.

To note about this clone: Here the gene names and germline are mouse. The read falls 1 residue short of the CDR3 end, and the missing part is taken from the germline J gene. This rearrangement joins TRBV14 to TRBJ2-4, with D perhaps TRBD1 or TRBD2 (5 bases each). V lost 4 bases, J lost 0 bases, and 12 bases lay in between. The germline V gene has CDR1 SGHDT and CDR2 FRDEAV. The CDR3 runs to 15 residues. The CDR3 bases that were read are TGTGCCAGCAGTCCCGGGGGAAAGAGTCAAAACACCTTGTAC. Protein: CASSPGGKSQNTLY. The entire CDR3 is CASSPGGKSQNTLYF.

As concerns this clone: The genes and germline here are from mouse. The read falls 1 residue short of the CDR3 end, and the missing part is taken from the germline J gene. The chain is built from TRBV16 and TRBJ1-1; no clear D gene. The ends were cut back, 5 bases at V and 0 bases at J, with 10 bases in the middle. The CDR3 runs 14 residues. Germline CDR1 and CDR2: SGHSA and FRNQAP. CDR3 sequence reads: CASSPPTANTEVFF. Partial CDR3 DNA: TGTGCAAGCAGCCCCCCAACCGCAAACACAGAAGTCTTC.

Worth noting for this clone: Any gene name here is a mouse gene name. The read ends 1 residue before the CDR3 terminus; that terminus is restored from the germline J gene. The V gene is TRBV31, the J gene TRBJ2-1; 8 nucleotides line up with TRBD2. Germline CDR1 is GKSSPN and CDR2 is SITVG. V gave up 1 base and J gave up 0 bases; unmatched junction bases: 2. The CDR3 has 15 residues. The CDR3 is CAWSQLGANYAEQFF. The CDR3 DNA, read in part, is TGTGCCTGGAGTCAACTGGGGGCTAACTATGCTGAGCAGTTC.

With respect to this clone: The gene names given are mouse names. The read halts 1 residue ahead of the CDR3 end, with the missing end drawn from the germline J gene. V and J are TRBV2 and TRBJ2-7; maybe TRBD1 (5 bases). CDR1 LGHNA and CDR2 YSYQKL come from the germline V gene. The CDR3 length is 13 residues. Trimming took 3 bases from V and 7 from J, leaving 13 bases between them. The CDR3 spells CASSHPTVNEQYF. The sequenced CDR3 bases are TGTGCCAGCAGCCACCCGACAGTAAACGAACAGTAC.

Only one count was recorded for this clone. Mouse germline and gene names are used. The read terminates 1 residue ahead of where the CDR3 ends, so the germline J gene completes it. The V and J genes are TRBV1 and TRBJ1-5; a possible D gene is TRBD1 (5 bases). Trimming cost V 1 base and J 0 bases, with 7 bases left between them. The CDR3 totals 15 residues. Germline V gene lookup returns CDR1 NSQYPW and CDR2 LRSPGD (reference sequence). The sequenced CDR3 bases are TGCACCTGCAGTGCAGGGACAAATAACAACCAGGCTCCGCTT. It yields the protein CTCSAGTNNNQAPL. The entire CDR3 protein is CTCSAGTNNNQAPLF.

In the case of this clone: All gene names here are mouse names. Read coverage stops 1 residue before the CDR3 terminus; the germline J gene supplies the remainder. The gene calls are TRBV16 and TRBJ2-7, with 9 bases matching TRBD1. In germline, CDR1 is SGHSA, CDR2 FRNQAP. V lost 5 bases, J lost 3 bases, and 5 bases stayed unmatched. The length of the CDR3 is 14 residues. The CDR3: CASSPPGQGYEQYF. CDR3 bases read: TGTGCAAGCAGCCCACCGGGACAGGGCTATGAACAGTAC. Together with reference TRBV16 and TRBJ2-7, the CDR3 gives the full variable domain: NAGVIQTPRHKVTGKGQEATLWCEPISGHSAVFWYRQTIVQGLEFLTYFRNQAPIDDSGMPKERFSAQMPNQSHSTLKIQSTQPQDSAVYLCASSPPGQGYEQYFGPGTRLTVL.

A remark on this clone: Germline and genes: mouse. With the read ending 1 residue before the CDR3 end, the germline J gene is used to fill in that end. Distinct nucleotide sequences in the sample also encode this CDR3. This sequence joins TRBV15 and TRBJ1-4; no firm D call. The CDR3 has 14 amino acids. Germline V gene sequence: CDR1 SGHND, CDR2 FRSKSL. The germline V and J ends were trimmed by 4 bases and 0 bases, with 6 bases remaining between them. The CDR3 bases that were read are TGTGCCAGCAGTTCAGGAATTTCCAACGAAAGATTATTT. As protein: CASSSGISNERLF. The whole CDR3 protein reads CASSSGISNERLFF.

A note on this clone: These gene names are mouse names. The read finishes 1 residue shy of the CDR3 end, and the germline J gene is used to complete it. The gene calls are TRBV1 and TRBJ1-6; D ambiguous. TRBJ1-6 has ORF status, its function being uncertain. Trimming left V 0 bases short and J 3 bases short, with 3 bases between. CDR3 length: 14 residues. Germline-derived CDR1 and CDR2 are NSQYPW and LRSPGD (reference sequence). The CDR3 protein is CTCSADYYNSPLYF. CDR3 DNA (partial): TGCACCTGCAGTGCAGATTACTATAATTCGCCCCTCTAC.

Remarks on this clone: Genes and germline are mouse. CDR3 loop: CASSPSSGQLYF. The covered CDR3 bases are TGTGCCAGCAGTCCCTCATCCGGGCAGCTCTAC. The chain couples TRBV24 to TRBJ2-2; D remains unclear. With the read ending 1 residue before the CDR3 end, the germline J gene is used to fill in that end. The CDR3 loop spans 12 amino acids. Germline V gene data show CDR1 as KGHTA and CDR2 as FRNEEI. V was shortened by 4 bases and J by 6 bases, with 6 bases between the two germline ends.

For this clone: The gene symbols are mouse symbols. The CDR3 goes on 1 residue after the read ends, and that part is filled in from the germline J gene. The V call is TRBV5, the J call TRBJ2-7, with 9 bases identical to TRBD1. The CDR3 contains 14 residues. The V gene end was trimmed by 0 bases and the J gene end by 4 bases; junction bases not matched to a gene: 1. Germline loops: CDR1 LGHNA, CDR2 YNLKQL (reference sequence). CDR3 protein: CASSQDGQGYEQYF. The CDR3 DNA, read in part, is TGTGCCAGCAGCCAAGATGGACAGGGGTATGAACAGTAC.

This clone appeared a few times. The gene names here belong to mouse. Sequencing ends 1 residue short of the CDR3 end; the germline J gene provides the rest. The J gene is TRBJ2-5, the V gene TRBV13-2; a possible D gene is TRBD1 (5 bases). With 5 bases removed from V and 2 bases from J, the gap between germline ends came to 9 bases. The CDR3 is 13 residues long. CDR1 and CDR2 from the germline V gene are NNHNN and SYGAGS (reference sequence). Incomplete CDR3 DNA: TGTGCCAGCGGCGGACAAATCCAAGACACCCAGTAC. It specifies CASGGQIQDTQY. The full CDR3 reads CASGGQIQDTQYF.

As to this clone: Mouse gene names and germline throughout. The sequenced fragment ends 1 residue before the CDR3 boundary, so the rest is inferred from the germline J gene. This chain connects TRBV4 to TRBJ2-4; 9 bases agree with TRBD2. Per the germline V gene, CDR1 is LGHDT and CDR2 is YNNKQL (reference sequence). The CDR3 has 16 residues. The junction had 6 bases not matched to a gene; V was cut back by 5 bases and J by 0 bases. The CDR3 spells CASSQGDWASQNTLYF. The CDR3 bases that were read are TGTGCCAGCAGCCAGGGGGACTGGGCTAGTCAAAACACCTTGTAC.

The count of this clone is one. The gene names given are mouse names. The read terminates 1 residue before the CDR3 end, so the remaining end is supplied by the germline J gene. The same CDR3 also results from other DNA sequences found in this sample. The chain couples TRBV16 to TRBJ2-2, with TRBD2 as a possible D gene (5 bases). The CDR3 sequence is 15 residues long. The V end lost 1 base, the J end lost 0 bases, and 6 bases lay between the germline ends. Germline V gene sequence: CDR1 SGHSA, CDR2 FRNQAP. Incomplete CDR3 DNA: TGTGCAAGCAGCTTAGTTGGGGCAAACACCGGGCAGCTCTAC. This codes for CASSLVGANTGQLY. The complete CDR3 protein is CASSLVGANTGQLYF. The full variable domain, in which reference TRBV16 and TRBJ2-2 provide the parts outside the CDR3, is NAGVIQTPRHKVTGKGQEATLWCEPISGHSAVFWYRQTIVQGLEFLTYFRNQAPIDDSGMPKERFSAQMPNQSHSTLKIQSTQPQDSAVYLCASSLVGANTGQLYFGEGSKLTVL.

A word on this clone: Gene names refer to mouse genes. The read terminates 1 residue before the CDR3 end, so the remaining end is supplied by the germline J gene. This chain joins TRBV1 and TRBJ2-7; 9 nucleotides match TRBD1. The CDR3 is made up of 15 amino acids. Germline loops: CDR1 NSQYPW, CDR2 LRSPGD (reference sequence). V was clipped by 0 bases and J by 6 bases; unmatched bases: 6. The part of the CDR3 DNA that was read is TGCACCTGCAGTGCAGATTACAGGGGGCGGAGTGAACAGTAC. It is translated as CTCSADYRGRSEQY. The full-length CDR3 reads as CTCSADYRGRSEQYF.

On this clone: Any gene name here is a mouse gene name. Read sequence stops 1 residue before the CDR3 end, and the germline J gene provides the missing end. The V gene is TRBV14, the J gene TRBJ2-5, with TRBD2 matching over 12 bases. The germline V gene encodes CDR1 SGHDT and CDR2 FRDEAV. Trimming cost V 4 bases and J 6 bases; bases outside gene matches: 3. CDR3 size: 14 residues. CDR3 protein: CASSRLGGPDTQYF. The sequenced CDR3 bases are TGTGCCAGCAGTCGACTGGGGGGGCCCGACACCCAGTAC.

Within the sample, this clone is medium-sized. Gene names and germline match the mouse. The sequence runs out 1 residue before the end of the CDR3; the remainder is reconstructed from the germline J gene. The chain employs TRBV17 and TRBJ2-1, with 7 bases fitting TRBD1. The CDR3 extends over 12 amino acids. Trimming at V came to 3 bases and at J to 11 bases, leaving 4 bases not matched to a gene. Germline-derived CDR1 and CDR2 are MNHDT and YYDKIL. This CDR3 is CASSRGTAKQFF. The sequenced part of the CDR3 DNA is TGTGCTAGCAGTAGGGGGACAGCAAAGCAGTTC.

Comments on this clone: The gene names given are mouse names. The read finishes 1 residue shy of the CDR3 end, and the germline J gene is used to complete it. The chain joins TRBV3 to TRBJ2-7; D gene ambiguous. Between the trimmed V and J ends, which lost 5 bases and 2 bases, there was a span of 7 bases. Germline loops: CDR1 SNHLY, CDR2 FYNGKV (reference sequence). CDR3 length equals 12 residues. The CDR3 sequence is CASSPNTYEQYF. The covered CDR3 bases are TGTGCCAGCAGCCCGAATACCTATGAACAGTAC.

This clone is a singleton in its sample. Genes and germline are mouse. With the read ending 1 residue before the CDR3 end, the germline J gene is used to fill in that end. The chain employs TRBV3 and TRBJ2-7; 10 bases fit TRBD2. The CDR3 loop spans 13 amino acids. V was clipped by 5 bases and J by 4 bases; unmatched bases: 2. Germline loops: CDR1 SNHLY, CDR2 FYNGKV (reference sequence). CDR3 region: CASSMTGGYEQYF. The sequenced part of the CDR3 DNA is TGTGCCAGCAGCATGACTGGGGGGTATGAACAGTAC.

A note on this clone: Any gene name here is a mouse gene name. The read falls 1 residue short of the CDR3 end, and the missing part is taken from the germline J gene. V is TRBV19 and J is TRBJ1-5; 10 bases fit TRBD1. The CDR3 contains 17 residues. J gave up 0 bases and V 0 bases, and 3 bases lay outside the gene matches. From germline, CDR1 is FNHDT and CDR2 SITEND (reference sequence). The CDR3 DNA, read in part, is TGTGCCAGCAGTATAGAAGGGACAGGGGTTAACAACCAGGCTCCGCTT. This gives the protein CASSIEGTGVNNQAPL. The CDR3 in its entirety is CASSIEGTGVNNQAPLF.

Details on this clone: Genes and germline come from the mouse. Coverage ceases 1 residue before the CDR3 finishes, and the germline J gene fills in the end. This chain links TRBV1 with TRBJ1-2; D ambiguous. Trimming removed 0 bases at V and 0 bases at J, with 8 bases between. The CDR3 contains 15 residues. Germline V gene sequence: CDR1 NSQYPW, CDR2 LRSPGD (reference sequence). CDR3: CTCSADKVANSDYTF. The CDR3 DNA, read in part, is TGCACCTGCAGTGCAGATAAGGTTGCAAACTCCGACTACACC.

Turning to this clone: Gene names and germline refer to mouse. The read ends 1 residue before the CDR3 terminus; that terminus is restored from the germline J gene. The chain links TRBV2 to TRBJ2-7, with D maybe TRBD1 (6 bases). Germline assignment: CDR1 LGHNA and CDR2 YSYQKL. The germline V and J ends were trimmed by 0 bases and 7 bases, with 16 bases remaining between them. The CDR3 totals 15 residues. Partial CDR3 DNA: TGTGCCAGCAGCCAAGATAGGCAGGGGCCGGGGGAACAGTAC. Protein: CASSQDRQGPGEQY. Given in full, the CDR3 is CASSQDRQGPGEQYF.

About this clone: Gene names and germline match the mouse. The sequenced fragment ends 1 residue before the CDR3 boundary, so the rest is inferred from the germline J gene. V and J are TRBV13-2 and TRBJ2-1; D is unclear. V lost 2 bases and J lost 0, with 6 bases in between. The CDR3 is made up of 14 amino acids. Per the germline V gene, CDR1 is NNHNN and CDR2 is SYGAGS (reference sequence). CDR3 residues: CASGEKYNYAEQFF. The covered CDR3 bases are TGTGCCAGCGGTGAGAAATATAACTATGCTGAGCAGTTC.

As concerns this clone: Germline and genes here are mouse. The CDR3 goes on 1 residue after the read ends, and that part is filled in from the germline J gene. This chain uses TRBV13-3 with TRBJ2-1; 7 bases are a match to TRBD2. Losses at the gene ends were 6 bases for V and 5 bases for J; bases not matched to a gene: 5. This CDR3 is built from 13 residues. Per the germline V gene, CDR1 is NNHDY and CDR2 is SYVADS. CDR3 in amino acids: CASMGGGDAEQFF. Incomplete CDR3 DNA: TGTGCCAGCATGGGGGGTGGGGATGCTGAGCAGTTC.

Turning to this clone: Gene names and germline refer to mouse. The sequenced CDR3 bases are TGCACCTGCAGTGCGGGCAGGGTACAAGACACCCAGTAC. Protein product: CTCSAGRVQDTQY. From start to end, the CDR3 is CTCSAGRVQDTQYF. This chain connects TRBV1 to TRBJ2-5, with TRBD1 as a possible D gene (5 bases). The read gets to within 1 residue of the CDR3 end, and the germline J gene fills in the rest. The V gene's germline CDR1 is NSQYPW and CDR2 LRSPGD (reference sequence). The CDR3 runs 14 residues. Trimming stripped 3 bases from V and 3 bases from J, with 10 bases between.

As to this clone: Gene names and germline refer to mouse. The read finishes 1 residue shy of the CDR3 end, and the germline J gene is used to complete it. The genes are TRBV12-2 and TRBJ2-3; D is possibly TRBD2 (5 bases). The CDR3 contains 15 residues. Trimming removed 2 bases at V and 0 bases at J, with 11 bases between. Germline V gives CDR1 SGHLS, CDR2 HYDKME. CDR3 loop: CASSPGLISAETLYF. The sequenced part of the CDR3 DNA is TGTGCCAGCTCTCCCGGACTTATTAGTGCAGAAACGCTGTAT. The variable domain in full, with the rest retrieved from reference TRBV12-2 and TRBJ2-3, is NSGVVQSPRYIIKGKGERSILKCIPISGHLSVAWYQQTQGQELKFFIQHYDKMERDKGNLPSRFSVQQFDDYHSEMNMSALELEDSAVYFCASSPGLISAETLYFGSGTRLTVL.

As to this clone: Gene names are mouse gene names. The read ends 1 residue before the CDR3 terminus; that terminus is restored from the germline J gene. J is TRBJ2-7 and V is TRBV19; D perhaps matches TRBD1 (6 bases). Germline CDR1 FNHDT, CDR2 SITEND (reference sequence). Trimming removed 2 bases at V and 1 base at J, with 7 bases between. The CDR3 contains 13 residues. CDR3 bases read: TGTGCCAGCAGTATGAGGGGGTCCTATGAACAGTAC. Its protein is CASSMRGSYEQY. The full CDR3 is CASSMRGSYEQYF.